The rows below give T cell receptor beta chains drawn from one sample of a study of molecular identifiers for immune sequencing clone quantification. MiXCR, applied by TCRdb to the PCR reads, yields one record per CDR3 protein. This sample has nearly 650,000 distinct CDR3 sequences; roughly 27% occur once, and the top ten carry 0.75% to 0.8%. The sequenced sample was naive CD8+ T cells from blood, with Jurkat cell RNA spiked in. The receptors were sampled from a human donor in good health. Some libraries in this study had Jurkat cell RNA spiked in. The CDR3 runs from the conserved cysteine through the conserved F or W. A D gene is named only where the DNA matches it firmly. Clone size is given for some rows only: seen once, a few or many times, or a class if the clone is expanded.

CDR3	DNA	size	D	V	J
CATRERNANTGELFF	TGTGCCACCAGGGAAAGAAACGCGAACACCGGGGAGCTGTTTTTT	many	NA	TRBV15	TRBJ2-2
CASSEGVAGGPSTDTQYF	TGTGCCAGCAGTGAAGGGGTAGCGGGAGGCCCTAGCACAGATACGCAGTATTTT	many	TRBD2	TRBV2	TRBJ2-3
CASSYVENTEAFF	TGTGCCAGCAGTTACGTGGAGAACACTGAAGCTTTCTTT	NA	NA	TRBV6-6	TRBJ1-1
CASTMTTPGLGEQYF	TGTGCCAGCACTATGACGACCCCGGGGTTGGGCGAGCAGTACTTC	many	NA	TRBV27	TRBJ2-7
CASSLTGQENNQPQHF	TGTGCCAGCAGCTTAACGGGACAGGAAAACAATCAGCCCCAGCATTTT	NA	TRBD1	TRBV7-8	TRBJ1-5
CASSYEPRQADSYEQYF	TGTGCCAGCAGTTACGAACCTAGACAGGCTGACTCCTACGAGCAGTACTTC	NA	NA	TRBV6-5	TRBJ2-7
CSASQAGVPYVQYF	TGCAGTGCTAGTCAGGCGGGGGTCCCCTACGTGCAGTACTTC	NA	TRBD2	TRBV20-1	TRBJ2-7
CASRGRAANTGELFF	TGTGCCAGCAGGGGCAGGGCGGCTAACACCGGGGAGCTGTTTTTT	NA	NA	TRBV6-5	TRBJ2-2
CAISSVGTEAFF	TGTGCCATCAGTTCGGTGGGCACTGAAGCTTTCTTT	NA	NA	TRBV10-3	TRBJ1-1
CASSRGGGLGETQYF	TGTGCCAGCAGCCGAGGGGGGGGCCTGGGGGAGACCCAGTACTTC	NA	NA	TRBV11-2	TRBJ2-5
CASSSLAENTGELFF	TGCGCCAGCAGTAGTTTGGCAGAGAACACCGGGGAGCTGTTTTTT	NA	NA	TRBV10-2	TRBJ2-2
CASSQQRKQGSSISTQYF	TGCGCCAGCAGTCAACAGAGGAAACAGGGTTCCTCAATTTCGACCCAGTACTTC	few	NA	TRBV23-1	TRBJ2-5
CASAASATDRDGGNTDTQCF	TGTGCCAGCGCCGCGTCAGCTACTGACAGGGATGGGGGTAACACAGATACGCAGTGTTTT	NA	TRBD1	TRBV7-8	TRBJ2-3
CASSPPMGSNTQYF	TGTGCCAGCAGCCCCCCCATGGGCTCGAATACGCAGTATTTT	NA	NA	TRBV7-6	TRBJ2-3
CASSYAGACGRCF	TGTGCCAGCAGTTACGCAGGAGCTTGCGGGCGGTGCTTC	NA	NA	TRBV6-5	TRBJ2-7
CASSPKGTDQPGTEAFF	TGTGCCAGCAGCCCAAAGGGGACAGACCAACCGGGCACTGAAGCTTTCTTT	NA	TRBD1	TRBV11-3	TRBJ1-1
CSTIAGVETQYF	TGCAGCACAATAGCGGGGGTGGAGACCCAGTACTTC	few	TRBD2	TRBV29-1	TRBJ2-5
CAWSYAGANQPQHF	TGTGCCTGGAGTTACGCAGGGGCCAATCAGCCCCAGCATTTT	NA	NA	TRBV30	TRBJ1-5
CASSSTDRAGNTIYF	TGTGCCAGCAGCTCCACTGACAGGGCTGGAAACACCATATATTTT	few	TRBD1	TRBV7-9	TRBJ1-3
CASSPRGPPPTCEQYF	TGTGCCAGCAGCCCGCGCGGTCCCCCTCCAACCTGCGAGCAGTACTTC	once	NA	TRBV28	TRBJ2-7
CATSRDRDTDTQYF	TGTGCCACCAGCAGAGATCGGGACACAGATACGCAGTATTTT	few	NA	TRBV15	TRBJ2-3
CASSGRQGERNTEAFF	TGTGCCAGCAGCGGTAGACAGGGGGAGCGGAACACTGAAGCTTTCTTT	NA	TRBD1	TRBV9	TRBJ1-1
CASSSTLRDRKWGEKLFF	TGTGCCAGCAGTTCGACTCTCCGAGACAGGAAATGGGGTGAAAAACTGTTTTTT	NA	NA	TRBV6-2/TRBV6-3	TRBJ1-4
CSFYGTGATEAFF	TGCAGCTTTTACGGGACAGGGGCCACTGAAGCTTTCTTT	many	TRBD1	TRBV29-1	TRBJ1-1
CASSGGLAGGEAQYF	TGTGCCAGCAGCGGAGGACTAGCGGGGGGGGAGGCCCAGTACTTC	NA	TRBD2	TRBV9	TRBJ2-5
CASSQARPTYFTMSTNEKLFF	TGCGCCAGCAGCCAAGCTCGGCCTACATATTTCACCATGTCAACTAATGAAAAACTGTTTTTT	many	NA	TRBV4-3	TRBJ1-4
CASSYGGFGTDTQYF	TGTGCCAGCAGTTACGGGGGTTTCGGCACAGATACGCAGTATTTT	NA	NA	TRBV6-5	TRBJ2-3
CASSHRDRGLYGYTF	TGTGCCAGCAGCCACCGGGACAGGGGGTTGTATGGCTACACCTTC	many	TRBD1	TRBV12-3/TRBV12-4	TRBJ1-2
CSVEETVLGGGSTDTQYF	TGCAGCGTTGAAGAGACGGTGTTGGGGGGGGGAAGCACAGATACGCAGTATTTT	many	TRBD2	TRBV29-1	TRBJ2-3
CASSLYASSGPSSYEQYF	TGCGCCAGCAGCCTATATGCTAGTAGCGGGCCTTCCTCCTACGAGCAGTACTTC	many	TRBD2	TRBV5-1	TRBJ2-7
CAVRGATMVRSSYEQYF	TGTGCCGTACGAGGGGCCACCATGGTTAGAAGCTCCTACGAGCAGTACTTC	many	NA	TRBV28	TRBJ2-7